These 31 T cell receptor beta chains originate from one sample sequenced in a study of blood T cell repertoires in COVID-19. Sequencing was performed with immunoSEQ multiplex PCR; in TCRdb, only in-frame clones are kept and a portion is missing. In the table there are roughly 240,000 clones, approximately 86% of which are singletons. The sequencing sample was made of peripheral blood. These receptor sequences come from a woman aged 55-69 years who had recovered from COVID-19.

The genes are TRBV19 and TRBJ1-2; D unresolved. Trimming pared 3 bases from V and 3 bases from J, leaving 14 bases between. CDR1 LNHDA and CDR2 SQIVND come from the germline V gene (reference sequence). This CDR3 spans 15 amino acids. CDR3 sequence (DNA): TGTGCCAGTAGTATCGCGGCAGGCGGGGACTATGGCTACACCTTC. Its translation: CASSIAAGGDYGYTF.

The V call is TRBV1, the J call TRBJ1-2; the tabulated D call, TRBD1, remains unverified against the DNA. TRBV1 constitutes a pseudogene. CDR3 length equals 17 residues. The CDR3 spells CTSKKDRNKTDNYGYTF. CDR3 sequence (DNA): TGCACCAGCAAGAAGGACAGAAACAAAACAGACAACTATGGCTACACCTTC.

The genes are TRBV5-5 and TRBJ1-1, with TRBD1 as a possible D gene (6 bases). CDR3 length: 14 amino acids. Trimming stripped 5 bases from V and 1 base from J, with 12 bases between. CDR1 is SGHKS and CDR2 is YYEKEE in the germline V gene (reference sequence). CDR3 DNA sequence: TGTGCCAGCAGGAGTAGGACAGAGAACACTGAAGCTTTCTTT. Amino acids: CASRSRTENTEAFF.

The CDR3 spells CASSQPSGPQETQYF. The CDR3 nucleotides are TGCGCCAGCAGTCAACCCTCAGGCCCCCAAGAGACCCAGTACTTC. This chain connects TRBV23-1 to TRBJ2-5, with unresolved D. TRBV23-1 is treated as an ORF (open reading frame) with a function not yet certain. V lost 2 bases and J lost 1, with 11 bases in between. The CDR3 spans 15 residues.

The chain has TRBV12-5 and TRBJ2-7; possible D gene TRBD1, 6 bases. The CDR3 runs 13 residues. Trimming took 8 bases from V and 5 from J, leaving 16 bases between them. Germline lookup yields CDR1 LGHNT and CDR2 FRNRAP. Written as DNA, the CDR3 is TGTGCTAGTTCGTTGGCAGGGGCCCACGAGCAGTACTTC. It encodes CASSLAGAHEQYF.

The sample holds a few counts of this clone. The chain carries TRBV7-8 and TRBJ1-3; perhaps TRBD1 as D (5 bases). This CDR3 contains 13 residues. V was trimmed by 5 bases and J by 4 bases, leaving 9 bases between them. The germline V gene has CDR1 SGHVS and CDR2 FQNEAQ. The CDR3 sequence is CASSPRTGNTIYF. The CDR3 region has the DNA TGTGCCAGCAGCCCACGGACAGGAAACACCATATATTTT.

The rearrangement joins TRBV4-2 to TRBJ2-7; 9 bases are shared with TRBD2. J was trimmed by 2 bases and V by 1 base; bases with no gene match: 6. Per germline, CDR1 LGHNA and CDR2 YNFKEQ. The CDR3 runs 16 residues. The DNA of the CDR3 is TGTGCCAGCAGCCAAGGGGCGGCTAGCGGGGCCTACGAGCAGTACTTC. This encodes CASSQGAASGAYEQYF.

This chain links TRBV7-2 with TRBJ1-2, with unresolved D. CDR3 length equals 15 residues. Trimming cost V 5 bases and J 4 bases, with 17 bases left between them. The germline V gene has CDR1 SGHTA and CDR2 FQGNSA. The CDR3 region has the DNA TGTGCCAGCAGCGAGGGCTCGGGAGGGCCCTATGGCTACACCTTC. Protein sequence: CASSEGSGGPYGYTF.

The CDR3 DNA sequence: TGTGCCAGCACCATCTGGGGAGATGAGACCCAGTACTTC. The encoded protein is CASTIWGDETQYF. The V and J genes are TRBV12-3 or TRBV12-4 and TRBJ2-5; perhaps TRBD2 as D (5 bases). The CDR3 sequence is 13 residues long. V was clipped by 7 bases and J by 5 bases, with 14 bases between them.

The V gene is TRBV7-6, the J gene TRBJ2-1; TRBD2 matches 10 bases. Germline CDR1 and CDR2: SGHVS and FNYEAQ. Trimming removed 4 bases from V and 9 bases from J; junction bases left unmatched: 6. CDR3 size: 14 residues. This CDR3 reads CASSSRTSGGEQFF. CDR3 coding DNA: TGTGCCAGCAGCTCCCGGACTAGCGGTGGTGAGCAGTTCTTC.

The genes are TRBV10-3 and TRBJ2-1, with no clear D. CDR3 length: 19 amino acids. The V end was cut by 0 bases, the J end by 4 bases, with 22 bases between. Looked up from germline, CDR1 is ENHRY and CDR2 is SYGVKD. DNA of the CDR3: TGTGCCATCAGTGAGTCCACTATTTTTATAAGATCCACTTACAATGAGCAGTTCTTC. Residues: CAISESTIFIRSTYNEQFF.

The chain employs TRBV4-3 and TRBJ1-5; 7 bases agree with TRBD1. The CDR3 loop spans 19 amino acids. The ends lost 2 bases at V and 0 bases at J; junction bases unmatched: 13. Germline CDR1 reads LGHNA; CDR2 reads YSLEER. CDR3 nucleotides: TGCGCCAGCAGCCAATCGGACAGTGGCAGGGGGAATAGCAATCAGCCCCAGCATTTT. As protein: CASSQSDSGRGNSNQPQHF.

The rearrangement joins TRBV5-1 to TRBJ2-7; a possible D gene is TRBD1 (5 bases). With 4 bases removed from V and 4 bases from J, the gap between germline ends came to 12 bases. Germline values: CDR1 SGHRS, CDR2 YFSETQ. This CDR3 has 13 amino acids. CDR3: CASSLEQEYEQYF. DNA of the CDR3: TGCGCCAGCAGCCTCGAACAGGAGTACGAGCAGTACTTC. Full variable domain (outside the CDR3, taken from reference TRBV5-1 and TRBJ2-7): KAGVTQTPRYLIKTRGQQVTLSCSPISGHRSVSWYQQTPGQGLQFLFEYFSETQRNKGNFPGRFSGRQFSNSRSEMNVSTLELGDSALYLCASSLEQEYEQYFGPGTRLTVT.

This chain joins TRBV3-1 (or the pseudogene TRBV3-2) and TRBJ2-3; D remains ambiguous. The ends were cut back, 0 bases at V and 10 bases at J, with 14 bases in the middle. CDR1 and CDR2 (germline): LGHDT, YNNKEL (reference sequence). CDR3 length equals 14 residues. CDR3 residues: CASSQDTTARAQYF. CDR3 coding DNA: TGTGCCAGCAGCCAAGATACGACCGCCCGGGCGCAGTATTTT.

This clone was seen only once. The chain combines TRBV6-5 with TRBJ2-3; D is perhaps TRBD2 (7 bases). Trimming took 2 bases from V and 0 from J, leaving 9 bases between them. CDR1 and CDR2 from the germline V gene are MNHEY and SVGAGI. CDR3 size: 15 residues. The CDR3 nucleotides are TGTGCCAGCAGTTACGAGGGGGGGAGCACAGATACGCAGTATTTT. Translating it yields CASSYEGGSTDTQYF.

The chain carries TRBV5-1 and TRBJ2-5; 7 bases agree with TRBD2. V shed 4 bases, J shed 4 bases, and the junction held 7 bases outside the gene matches. Germline V gene data show CDR1 as SGHRS and CDR2 as YFSETQ. This CDR3 comprises 14 residues. This CDR3 reads CASSPGGEGETQYF. In nucleotides, the CDR3 is TGCGCCAGCAGCCCAGGAGGGGAGGGAGAGACCCAGTACTTC.

This clone was seen just once. A junction boundary mismatches the germline segment, possibly from a read error. The rearrangement joins TRBV7-2 to TRBJ1-6, with D perhaps matching TRBD1 (6 bases). CDR1 and CDR2 (germline): SGHTA, FQGNSA. CDR3 length: 18 amino acids. The CDR3 loop reads CASSLISMGAGGNSPLHF. The DNA for the CDR3 is TGTGCCAGCAGCTTGATTTCAATGGGGGCTGGTGGGAATTCGCCCCTCCACTTT. Complete variable domain (other parts from reference TRBV7-2 and TRBJ1-6): GAGVSQSPSNKVTEKGKDVELRCDPISGHTALYWYRQSLGQGLEFLIYFQGNSAPDKSGLPSDRFSAERTGGSVSTLTIQRTQQEDSAVYLCASSLISMGAGGNSPLHFGNGTRLTVT.

As regards this clone: Different DNA sequences within this sample yield the same CDR3. V is TRBV7-2 and J is TRBJ2-7; perhaps TRBD1 as D (5 bases). The V end lost 1 base, the J end lost 4 bases, and 8 bases lay between the germline ends. This CDR3 region has 13 residues. Germline V gives CDR1 SGHTA, CDR2 FQGNSA. In DNA form, the CDR3 reads TGTGCCAGCAGCTTAGTAACAGGTTACGAGCAGTACTTC. Protein: CASSLVTGYEQYF.

This rearrangement joins TRBV3-1 (or the pseudogene TRBV3-2) to TRBJ1-2; D is unclear. Germline CDR1 reads LGHDT; CDR2 reads YNNKEL (reference sequence). The V and J ends lost 5 bases and 6 bases respectively, with 10 bases between them. The CDR3 consists of 12 residues. The CDR3, as DNA: TGTGCCAGCAGCGTCCGCCAGGATGGCTACACCTTC. This translates into CASSVRQDGYTF.

The chain recombines TRBV4-2 with TRBJ2-1; D is ambiguous. CDR1 and CDR2 (germline): LGHNA, YNFKEQ. V lost 1 base to trimming and J lost 10 bases, with 5 bases between them. This CDR3 region has 11 residues. The CDR3 DNA sequence: TGTGCCAGCAGCCAAGTGAGAGAGCAGTTCTTC. Its translation: CASSQVREQFF.

The count of this clone is one. V usage is TRBV7-9 and J usage is TRBJ1-4, with D possibly TRBD1 on 5 matching bases. The V gene's germline CDR1 is SEHNR and CDR2 FQNEAQ (reference sequence). Trimming cost V 1 base and J 6 bases, with 9 bases left between them. This CDR3 contains 14 residues. Here the CDR3 reads CASSLGRADEKLFF. DNA for the CDR3: TGTGCCAGCAGCTTAGGCAGGGCGGATGAAAAACTGTTTTTT. Looking up the rest from reference TRBV7-9 and TRBJ1-4 gives the full variable domain: DTGVSQNPRHKITKRGQNVTFRCDPISEHNRLYWYRQTLGQGPEFLTYFQNEAQLEKSRLLSDRFSAERPKGSFSTLEIQRTEQGDSAMYLCASSLGRADEKLFFGSGTQLSVL.

CDR3 in DNA: TGTGCCAGCAGTGAAAGAACAGGGGGCCTCCTGCTAGTCCCTTACAATGAGCAGTTCTTC. Its translation: CASSERTGGLLLVPYNEQFF. The rearrangement links TRBV6-4 to TRBJ2-1; TRBD1 matches 9 bases. This CDR3 spans 20 amino acids. V was pared by 3 bases and J by 4 bases, with 19 bases of the junction left unmatched. Per germline, CDR1 MRHNA and CDR2 SNTAGT.

This clone was seen a handful of times. This chain uses TRBV2 with TRBJ2-2, with D uncertain. The V end was cut by 4 bases, the J end by 1 base, with 7 bases between. The length of the CDR3 is 14 residues. Germline CDR1 is SNHLY and CDR2 is FYNNEI. This CDR3 is CASSVRQNTGELFF. The DNA of the CDR3 is TGTGCCAGCAGTGTAAGACAGAACACCGGGGAGCTGTTTTTT.

V gene TRBV28 combines with J gene TRBJ1-2, with TRBD1 identical over 9 bases. V lost 2 bases and J lost 11; bases outside the gene matches: 3. Germline V gene sequence: CDR1 MDHEN, CDR2 SYDVKM. The CDR3 length is 12 residues. CDR3 nucleotides: TGTGCCAGCAGTTTAACAGGGGGCTGGTACACCTTC. Translating it yields CASSLTGGWYTF.

The CDR3 coding sequence is TGTGCCAGTTCAGCGGGGGGCACAGATACGCAGTATTTT. This gives the protein CASSAGGTDTQYF. J is TRBJ2-3 and V is TRBV27; TRBD2 matches at 8 bases. This CDR3 comprises 13 residues. Germline values: CDR1 MNHEY, CDR2 SMNVEV (reference sequence). The V gene end was trimmed by 9 bases and the J gene end by 1 base; junction bases not matched to a gene: 3.

V gene TRBV9 combines with J gene TRBJ2-2; D not certain. CDR3 length: 15 residues. CDR1 SGDLS and CDR2 YYNGEE come from the germline V gene. Trimming stripped 1 base from V and 1 base from J, with 8 bases between. The CDR3, as DNA: TGTGCCAGCAGCGTACTCAACAGGAACACCGGGGAGCTGTTTTTT. As protein: CASSVLNRNTGELFF. Based on the CDR3 plus reference TRBV9 and TRBJ2-2, the full variable domain is DSGVTQTPKHLITATGQRVTLRCSPRSGDLSVYWYQQSLDQGLQFLIQYYNGEERAKGNILERFSAQQFPDLHSELNLSSLELGDSALYFCASSVLNRNTGELFFGEGSRLTVL.

The chain uses TRBV7-3 and TRBJ2-1; 13 bases match TRBD2. Losses at the gene ends were 5 bases for V and 9 bases for J; bases not matched to a gene: 7. This CDR3 spans 15 amino acids. Per germline, CDR1 SGHTA and CDR2 FQGTGA. Here the CDR3 DNA reads TGTGCCAGCAGCATCACTAGCGGGGGGGCACTTGAGCAGTTCTTC. Encoded protein: CASSITSGGALEQFF. Complete variable domain (other parts from reference TRBV7-3 and TRBJ2-1): GAGVSQTPSNKVTEKGKYVELRCDPISGHTALYWYRQSLGQGPEFLIYFQGTGAADDSGLPNDRFFAVRPEGSVSTLKIQRTERGDSAVYLCASSITSGGALEQFFGPGTRLTVL.

This chain uses TRBV19 with TRBJ2-2; D might be TRBD1 (6 bases). V was clipped by 6 bases and J by 6 bases, with 14 bases between them. The CDR3 has 14 residues. The germline gives CDR1 LNHDA, CDR2 SQIVND (reference sequence). CDR3 in DNA: TGTGCCAGTAGAGTCCCAGGGGCGCCCGGGGAGCTGTTTTTT. Translation: CASRVPGAPGELFF.

The J gene is TRBJ2-7, the V gene TRBV5-4; 10 bases line up with TRBD1. Trimming cost V 2 bases and J 4 bases; bases outside gene matches: 3. This CDR3 contains 14 residues. The germline V gene encodes CDR1 SGHNT and CDR2 YYREEE (reference sequence). The CDR3 protein is CASSLRQGAYEQYF. As DNA, the CDR3 is TGTGCCAGCAGCTTAAGACAGGGGGCGTACGAGCAGTACTTC.

The chain is built from TRBV28 and TRBJ1-1, with TRBD1 matching 7 bases. V shed 7 bases, J shed 1 base, and the junction held 9 bases outside the gene matches. This CDR3 comprises 15 residues. CDR1 is MDHEN and CDR2 is SYDVKM in the germline V gene. The CDR3 reads CASTYSGGGNTEAFF. As DNA, the CDR3 is TGTGCCAGCACCTATTCAGGGGGAGGGAACACTGAAGCTTTCTTT.

This chain joins TRBV11-2 and TRBJ2-2, with unresolved D. Germline CDR1 reads SGHAT; CDR2 reads FQNNGV. Trimming removed 3 bases from V and 4 bases from J, with 12 bases in between. The CDR3 consists of 15 residues. As DNA, the CDR3 is TGTGCCAGCAGCTTCGGTAGCATGGGCACCGGGGAGCTGTTTTTT. Translation: CASSFGSMGTGELFF.